Below are 5 T cell receptor beta chains sequenced from a single sample in a study of monozygotic twins with inflammatory bowel disease. TCRdb reprocessed the 5' RACE reads and stores each CDR3 protein as one record, lacking DNA. In all, the sample yields approximately 420,000 distinct CDR3 sequences. The sample was blood. Every receptor here comes from a human donor with ulcerative colitis or Crohn's disease, or a healthy co-twin of an affected twin (not recorded which).

The V and J genes are TRBV14 and TRBJ1-2; the TCRdb D gene call, TRBD1, has no DNA to confirm it. In germline, CDR1 is SGHDN, CDR2 FVKESK. The CDR3 is 14 amino acids. The CDR3 reads CASSAYEGARGYTF.

The V gene is TRBV12-3 or TRBV12-4, the J gene TRBJ2-2. This CDR3 has 12 residues. CDR3 sequence: CASSFYGRELFF.

The gene calls are TRBV30 and TRBJ2-3; absent DNA, TCRdb's TRBD2 call cannot be checked. Germline values: CDR1 GTSNPN, CDR2 SVGIG (reference sequence). This CDR3 has 16 amino acids. The CDR3 loop is CAWSVLAGGGHGTQYF. The entire variable domain, with the rest obtained from reference TRBV30 and TRBJ2-3, is as follows: SQTIHQWPATLVQPVGSPLSLECTVEGTSNPNLYWYRQAAGRGLQLLFYSVGIGQISSEVPQNLSASRPQDRQFILSSKKLLLSDSGFYLCAWSVLAGGGHGTQYFGPGTRLTVL.

V is TRBV28 and J is TRBJ2-7; TCRdb designates TRBD2, a call that cannot be tested without DNA. CDR3 length equals 16 residues. Looked up from germline, CDR1 is MDHEN and CDR2 is SYDVKM. The CDR3 region is CASSLLTSGAFYEQYF.

This chain links TRBV5-4 with TRBJ2-3; the D call from TCRdb, TRBD2, cannot be confirmed without DNA. Germline values: CDR1 SGHNT, CDR2 YYREEE (reference sequence). The CDR3 is made up of 17 amino acids. CDR3 protein: CASSQPSGGAITDTQYF.